The clone carrying this TCR beta chain has a handful of counts. This sample stems from a study of CD8 T cells in ankylosing spondylitis. For TCR beta, libraries came from quantitative 5'-RACE with molecular barcodes. One entry per CDR3 protein results from TCRdb running MiXCR on the 5' RACE reads. The table includes roughly 250,000 distinct CDR3 sequences, approximately 9% detected once. In germline, CDR1 is LNHDA, CDR2 SQIVND (reference sequence). This CDR3 has 15 residues. V was cut by 10 bases and J by 7 bases, with 23 bases left in between. The V call is TRBV19, the J call TRBJ2-1; possibly TRBD1 for D (6 bases). The origin of this receptor is a male donor with ankylosing spondylitis or in good health (not recorded which). Source material: blood, either unsorted or a sorted T cell fraction (not recorded which). CDR3 loop: CATGSIGHRANEQFF. The CDR3 DNA reads TGTGCCACGGGAAGTATCGGACACAGGGCGAATGAGCAGTTCTTC.